This T cell receptor beta chain was sequenced for a study of molecular identifiers for immune sequencing clone quantification. At least ten counts were recorded for this clonotype. The ends were cut back, 0 bases at V and 3 bases at J, with 14 bases in the middle. This CDR3 is built from 17 residues. Germline V CDR1 and CDR2: SEHNR, FQNEAQ (reference sequence). In preparing bulk TCR libraries, previously described methods and listed TCR primers were used. TCRdb reprocessed the PCR reads with MiXCR, giving one entry per CDR3 protein. The top ten hold 1.3% to 1.5% of the sample, which has 60,000 to 70,000 distinct CDR3 sequences, around 17% seen once. With RNA at 10%, 30% or 50%, naive CD8 libraries came from roughly 21,000 to 960,000 sorted cells. Naive CD8 T cells were FACS-sorted by CD8+CD4-CCR7+CD45RA+ markers.

Sequencing input: naive CD8+ T cells from blood, with Jurkat cell RNA spiked in. Described subset: FACS-sorted CD8+CD4-CCR7+CD45RA+ naive T cells. The sequence was obtained from a human donor in good health. Some libraries in this study had Jurkat cell RNA spiked in. The chain uses TRBV7-9 and TRBJ2-2; tentative D call: TRBD2 (6 bases). CDR3 loop: CASSLAKLLAYTGELFF. In DNA, the CDR3 is TGTGCCAGCAGCTTAGCGAAATTGCTAGCGTACACCGGGGAGCTGTTTTTT.